The 19 T cell receptor beta chains below all came from one sample that was sequenced in a study of T cells in tuberculosis. Data came from immunoSEQ multiplex PCR; TCRdb stores just in-frame clones and leaves some out. Of some 20,000 clones listed, over 75% are singletons. The sample was PBMCs. These receptor sequences come from a donor between 10 and 35 years old with latent tuberculosis or without tuberculosis infection.

V gene TRBV2 combines with J gene TRBJ2-3, with TRBD1 as a possible D gene (6 bases). The CDR3 is 15 residues long. The V end lost 7 bases, the J end lost 5 bases, and 19 bases lay between the germline ends. Per germline, CDR1 SNHLY and CDR2 FYNNEI. This CDR3 reads CASTTQGPVRDTQYF. The CDR3 coding sequence is TGTGCCAGCACCACGCAGGGGCCGGTCAGAGATACGCAGTATTTT.

The chain couples TRBV7-8 to TRBJ2-7; maybe TRBD1 (6 bases). The CDR3 is made up of 13 amino acids. Germline CDR1 reads SGHVS; CDR2 reads FQNEAQ. V was clipped by 6 bases and J by 3 bases, with 12 bases between them. CDR3 bases: TGTGCCAGCAGGGCGGACAGATACTACGAGCAGTACTTC. Protein product: CASRADRYYEQYF.

The CDR3 here is CASSQTLPPASGANVLTF. CDR3 DNA: TGCGCCAGCAGCCAGACTTTACCTCCGGCCTCTGGGGCCAACGTCCTGACTTTC. The chain joins TRBV4-1 to TRBJ2-6, with D uncertain. Trimming shortened V by 3 bases and J by 0 bases, and 15 bases separated the two germline ends. CDR3 length: 18 residues. Germline CDR1 is MGHRA and CDR2 is YSYEKL.

The chain links TRBV19 to TRBJ2-5, with 7 nucleotides matching TRBD2. The CDR3 loop spans 16 amino acids. The J segment lost 3 bases and the V segment lost 4 bases, leaving 11 bases of the junction unmatched. Germline CDR1 LNHDA, CDR2 SQIVND (reference sequence). This chain's CDR3 is CASSSAAGRGEETQYF. In DNA form, the CDR3 reads TGTGCCAGTAGTAGCGCCGCAGGTCGGGGGGAAGAGACCCAGTACTTC.

This rearrangement joins TRBV30 to TRBJ1-4; weak D call: TRBD1 (6 bases). Trimming removed 0 bases at V and 1 base at J, with 9 bases between. The CDR3 covers 15 residues. CDR1 is GTSNPN and CDR2 is SVGIG in the germline V gene (reference sequence). CDR3 sequence: CAWSVQDRTNEKLFF. The DNA of the CDR3 is TGTGCCTGGAGTGTACAGGACAGAACTAATGAAAAACTGTTTTTT.

This chain uses TRBV9 with TRBJ1-3, with 11 positions matching TRBD1. There are 14 residues in the CDR3. CDR1 is SGDLS, CDR2 YYNGEE, per germline. V lost 5 bases, J lost 8 bases, and 6 bases stayed unmatched. The CDR3 nucleotides read TGTGCCAGCAGAGCCGGGACAGGGGGGGACACCATATATTTT. Protein product: CASRAGTGGDTIYF.

V gene TRBV14 combines with J gene TRBJ2-1; D perhaps matches TRBD2 (5 bases). CDR3 length equals 16 residues. Between the trimmed V and J ends, which lost 3 bases and 8 bases, there was a span of 20 bases. Germline lookup yields CDR1 SGHDN and CDR2 FVKESK. For the CDR3, the DNA is TGTGCCAGCAGCCAGTATAAGGGAGCTCGGGTCGATGAGCAGTTCTTC. Translation: CASSQYKGARVDEQFF.

This chain joins TRBV10-3 and TRBJ2-3; TRBD2 matches at 16 bases. Losses at the gene ends were 11 bases for V and 9 bases for J; bases not matched to a gene: 8. This CDR3 region has 14 residues. Germline assignment: CDR1 ENHRY and CDR2 SYGVKD. The CDR3, as DNA: TGTGCCTCCGGGACTAGCGGGGGGGCCGGCACGCAGTATTTT. Protein product: CASGTSGGAGTQYF.

A note on this clone: The same CDR3 also results from other DNA sequences found in this sample. The V and J genes are TRBV30 and TRBJ1-5; D uncertain. Germline V gene data show CDR1 as GTSNPN and CDR2 as SVGIG (reference sequence). V dropped 3 bases and J dropped 0 bases, with 6 bases sitting between them. This CDR3 contains 13 residues. CDR3 amino acids: CAWSGGSNQPQHF. In DNA, the CDR3 is TGTGCCTGGAGCGGCGGTAGCAATCAGCCCCAGCATTTT.

The V and J genes are TRBV7-6 and TRBJ2-2, with a tentative D call TRBD2 (5 bases). Germline values: CDR1 SGHVS, CDR2 FNYEAQ. V was pared by 7 bases and J by 4 bases, with 16 bases between. There are 15 residues in the CDR3. The chain's CDR3 is CASTKRAATTGELFF. Here the CDR3 DNA reads TGTGCCAGCACCAAGAGGGCAGCTACCACCGGGGAGCTGTTTTTT.

This sequence joins TRBV30 and TRBJ2-7; 8 bases are shared with TRBD2. The CDR3 runs to 17 residues. Germline assignment: CDR1 GTSNPN and CDR2 SVGIG (reference sequence). Trimming took 4 bases from V and 1 from J; bases not matched to a gene: 15. As DNA, the CDR3 is TGTGCCTGGACCCTGGGGTGGACTAGCCGGACATCCTACGAGCAGTACTTC. Protein sequence: CAWTLGWTSRTSYEQYF. Full variable domain (missing parts from reference TRBV30 and TRBJ2-7): SQTIHQWPATLVQPVGSPLSLECTVEGTSNPNLYWYRQAAGRGLQLLFYSVGIGQISSEVPQNLSASRPQDRQFILSSKKLLLSDSGFYLCAWTLGWTSRTSYEQYFGPGTRLTVT.

This chain links TRBV11-2 with TRBJ1-1; TRBD1 aligns across 9 bases. Germline-derived CDR1 and CDR2 are SGHAT and FQNNGV. V lost 6 bases, J lost 6 bases, and 11 bases stayed unmatched. The CDR3 has 15 amino acids. CDR3: CASSWGDRVLAEAFF. The CDR3, as DNA: TGTGCCAGCAGTTGGGGGGACAGGGTGTTGGCTGAAGCTTTCTTT.

This clone has just one count. The chain couples TRBV19 to TRBJ1-2; no definite D call. CDR3 size: 12 residues. Between the trimmed V and J ends, which lost 5 bases and 7 bases, there was a span of 11 bases. The germline CDR1 and CDR2 sequences are LNHDA and SQIVND (reference sequence). The CDR3 sequence: CASSEWPGGYTF. CDR3 sequence (DNA): TGTGCCAGTAGTGAATGGCCGGGTGGCTACACCTTC.

The V and J genes are TRBV21-1 and TRBJ2-4; the table's D call, TRBD2, has no DNA check behind it. TRBV21-1 is classified as a pseudogene. The CDR3 covers 15 residues. CDR3 sequence reads: CASSKVTFSGNIQYF. The CDR3 DNA reads as TGTGCCAGCAGCAAAGTTACCTTCAGCGGAAACATTCAGTACTTC.

A few counts support this clone. The gene calls are TRBV30 and TRBJ1-6; the D gene is possibly TRBD1 (5 bases). This CDR3 comprises 15 residues. V lost 3 bases to trimming and J lost 9 bases, with 18 bases between them. Germline V gene lookup returns CDR1 GTSNPN and CDR2 SVGIG (reference sequence). CDR3 bases: TGTGCCTGGAGCGGCCCATGGGGCAACAGTTCACCCCTCCACTTT. This codes for CAWSGPWGNSSPLHF.

In DNA form, the CDR3 reads TGCGCCAGCAGCTTGAGCCCGGGAATAGCGGGGGACCAAGAGACCCAGTACTTC. Amino acids: CASSLSPGIAGDQETQYF. V gene TRBV5-1 combines with J gene TRBJ2-5; 9 nucleotides agree with TRBD2. V shed 1 base and J 0 bases; nucleotides not matched to a gene: 10. This CDR3 is built from 18 residues. Germline V lookup: CDR1 SGHRS, CDR2 YFSETQ.

The gene calls are TRBV4-3 and TRBJ2-2, with D possibly matching TRBD1 (6 bases). Trimming pared 0 bases from V and 7 bases from J, leaving 15 bases between. CDR3 length: 16 amino acids. CDR1 and CDR2 (germline): LGHNA, YSLEER. Here the CDR3 DNA reads TGCGCCAGCAGCCAAGATGTACCCTTAGGGGGCGGGGAGCTGTTTTTT. This encodes CASSQDVPLGGGELFF.

This sequence joins TRBV2 and TRBJ2-2, with 7 nucleotides matching TRBD2. Germline V gene data show CDR1 as SNHLY and CDR2 as FYNNEI. CDR3 length: 19 amino acids. Trimming cost V 1 base and J 0 bases; bases outside gene matches: 11. CDR3: CASSEVLAPSSANTGELFF. The CDR3 DNA sequence: TGTGCCAGCAGTGAAGTACTAGCGCCGTCTTCAGCGAACACCGGGGAGCTGTTTTTT. The full variable domain, rest sourced from reference TRBV2 and TRBJ2-2, is EPEVTQTPSHQVTQMGQEVILRCVPISNHLYFYWYRQILGQKVEFLVSFYNNEISEKSEIFDDQFSVERPDGSNFTLKIRSTKLEDSAMYFCASSEVLAPSSANTGELFFGEGSRLTVL.

This clone was detected a few times. The chain has TRBV19 and TRBJ1-2; 9 nucleotides align to TRBD1. V shed 6 bases, J shed 7 bases, and the junction held 6 bases outside the gene matches. CDR3 length equals 13 residues. CDR1 and CDR2 (germline): LNHDA, SQIVND (reference sequence). The CDR3 bases are TGTGCCAGTAGCTGGACAGGGGATCGTGGCTACACCTTC. It translates to CASSWTGDRGYTF.